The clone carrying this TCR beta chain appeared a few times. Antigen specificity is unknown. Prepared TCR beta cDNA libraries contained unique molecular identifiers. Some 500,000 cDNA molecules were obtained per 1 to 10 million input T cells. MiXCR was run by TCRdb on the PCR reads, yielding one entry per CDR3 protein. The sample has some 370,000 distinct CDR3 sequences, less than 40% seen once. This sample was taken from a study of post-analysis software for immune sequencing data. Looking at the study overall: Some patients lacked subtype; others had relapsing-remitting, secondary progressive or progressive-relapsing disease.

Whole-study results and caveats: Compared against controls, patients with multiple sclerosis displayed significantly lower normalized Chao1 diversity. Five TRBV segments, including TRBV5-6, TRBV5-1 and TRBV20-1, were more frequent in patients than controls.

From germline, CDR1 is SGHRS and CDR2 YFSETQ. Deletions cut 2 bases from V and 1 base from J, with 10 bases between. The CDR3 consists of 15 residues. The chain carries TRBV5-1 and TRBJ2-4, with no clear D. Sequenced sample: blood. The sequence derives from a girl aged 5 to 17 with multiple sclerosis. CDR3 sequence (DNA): TGCGCCAGCAGCTTTACCGGTGGGGCCAAAAACATTCAGTACTTC. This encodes CASSFTGGAKNIQYF.